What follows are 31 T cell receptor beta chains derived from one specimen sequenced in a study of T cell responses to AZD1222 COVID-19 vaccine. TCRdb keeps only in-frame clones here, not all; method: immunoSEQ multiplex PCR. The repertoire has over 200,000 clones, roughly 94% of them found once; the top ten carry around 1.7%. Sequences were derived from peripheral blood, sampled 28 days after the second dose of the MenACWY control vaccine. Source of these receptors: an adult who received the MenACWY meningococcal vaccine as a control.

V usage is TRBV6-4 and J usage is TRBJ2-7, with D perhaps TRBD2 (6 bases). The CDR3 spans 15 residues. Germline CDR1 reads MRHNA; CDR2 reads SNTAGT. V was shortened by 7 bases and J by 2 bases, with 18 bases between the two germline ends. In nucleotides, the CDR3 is TGTGCCAGCAAGAAGGGAGGTAGCGACCCCTACGAGCAGTACTTC. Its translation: CASKKGGSDPYEQYF.

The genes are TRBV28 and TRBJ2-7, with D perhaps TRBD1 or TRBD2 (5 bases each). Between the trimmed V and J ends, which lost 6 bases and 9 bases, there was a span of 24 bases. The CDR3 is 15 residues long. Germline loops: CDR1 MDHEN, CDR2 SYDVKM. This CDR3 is CASRTGTLHSAGQYF. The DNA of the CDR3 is TGTGCCAGCAGGACCGGGACGCTCCATTCTGCGGGGCAGTACTTC. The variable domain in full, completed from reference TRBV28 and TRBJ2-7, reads DVKVTQSSRYLVKRTGEKVFLECVQDMDHENMFWYRQDPGLGLRLIYFSYDVKMKEKGDIPEGYSVSREKKERFSLILESASTNQTSMYLCASRTGTLHSAGQYFGPGTRLTVT.

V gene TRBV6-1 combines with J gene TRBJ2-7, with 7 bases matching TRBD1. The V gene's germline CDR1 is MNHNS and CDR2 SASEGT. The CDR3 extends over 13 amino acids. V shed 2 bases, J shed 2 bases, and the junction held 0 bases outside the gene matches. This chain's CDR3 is CASSERGPYEQYF. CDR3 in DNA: TGTGCCAGCAGTGAAAGGGGGCCCTACGAGCAGTACTTC.

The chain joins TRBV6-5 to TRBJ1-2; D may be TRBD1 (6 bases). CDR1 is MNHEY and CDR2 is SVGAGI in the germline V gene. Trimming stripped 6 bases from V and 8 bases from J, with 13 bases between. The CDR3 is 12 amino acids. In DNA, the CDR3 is TGTGCCAGCAGGAGAACAGGGCTAGGCTACACCTTC. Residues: CASRRTGLGYTF.

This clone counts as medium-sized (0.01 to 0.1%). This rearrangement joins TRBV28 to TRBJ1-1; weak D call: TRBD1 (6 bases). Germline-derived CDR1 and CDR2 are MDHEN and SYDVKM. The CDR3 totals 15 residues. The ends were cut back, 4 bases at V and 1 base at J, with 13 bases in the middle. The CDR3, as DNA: TGTGCCAGCAGTTCATCGGACAGAGAGAACACTGAAGCTTTCTTT. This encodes CASSSSDRENTEAFF.

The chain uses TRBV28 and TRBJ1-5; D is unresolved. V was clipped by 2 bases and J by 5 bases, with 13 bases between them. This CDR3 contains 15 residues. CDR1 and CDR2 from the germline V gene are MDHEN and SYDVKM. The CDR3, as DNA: TGTGCCAGCAGTTTAGCTGGGGTCGGCGATCAGCCCCAGCATTTT. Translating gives CASSLAGVGDQPQHF.

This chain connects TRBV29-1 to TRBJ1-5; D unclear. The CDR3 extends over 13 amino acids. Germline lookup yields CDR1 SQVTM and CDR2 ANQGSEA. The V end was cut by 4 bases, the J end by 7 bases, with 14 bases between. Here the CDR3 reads CSVGRSEGQPQHF. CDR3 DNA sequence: TGCAGCGTTGGACGGTCCGAGGGACAGCCCCAGCATTTT.

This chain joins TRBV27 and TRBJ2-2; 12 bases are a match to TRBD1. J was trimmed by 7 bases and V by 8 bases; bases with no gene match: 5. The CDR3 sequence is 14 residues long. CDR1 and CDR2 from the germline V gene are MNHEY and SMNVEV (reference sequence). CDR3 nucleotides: TGTGCCAGCGGGACAGGGGGCCCCAGCGGGGAGCTGTTTTTT. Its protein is CASGTGGPSGELFF.

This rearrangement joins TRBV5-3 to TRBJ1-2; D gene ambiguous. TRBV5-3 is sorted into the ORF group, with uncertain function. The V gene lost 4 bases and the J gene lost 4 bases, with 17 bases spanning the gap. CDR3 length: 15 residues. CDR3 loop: CARSTGCGFFYGYTF. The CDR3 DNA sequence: TGTGCCAGAAGCACCGGGTGTGGGTTCTTCTATGGCTACACCTTC.

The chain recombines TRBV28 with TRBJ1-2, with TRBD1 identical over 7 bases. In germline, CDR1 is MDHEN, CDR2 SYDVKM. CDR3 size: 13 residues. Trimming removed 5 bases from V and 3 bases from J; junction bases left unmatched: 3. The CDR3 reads CASSVTGDYGYTF. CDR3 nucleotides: TGTGCCAGCAGTGTAACAGGGGACTATGGCTACACCTTC.

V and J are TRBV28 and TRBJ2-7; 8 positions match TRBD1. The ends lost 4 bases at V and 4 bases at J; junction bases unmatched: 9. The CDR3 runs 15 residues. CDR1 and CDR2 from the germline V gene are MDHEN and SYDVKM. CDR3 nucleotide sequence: TGTGCCAGCAGTTCCCCGGCGACAGGGGAATACGAGCAGTACTTC. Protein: CASSSPATGEYEQYF.

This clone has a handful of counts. The CDR3 sequence is CASSYSGRGGNTIYF. CDR3 DNA: TGTGCCAGCAGTTACTCGGGCAGGGGTGGAAACACCATATATTTT. The rearrangement links TRBV6-5 to TRBJ1-3; TRBD1 might be the D (6 bases). Germline loops: CDR1 MNHEY, CDR2 SVGAGI. Between the trimmed V and J ends, which lost 0 bases and 3 bases, there was a span of 9 bases. This CDR3 region has 15 residues.

CDR3 loop: CASSLGGQTGGDYGYTF. The CDR3 bases are TGTGCCAGCAGCTTAGGGGGACAGACAGGGGGCGACTATGGCTACACCTTC. V and J are TRBV7-9 and TRBJ1-2; TRBD1 aligns across 10 bases. Germline V gene sequence: CDR1 SEHNR, CDR2 FQNEAQ (reference sequence). The CDR3 contains 17 residues. The V segment lost 1 base and the J segment 3 bases; nucleotides outside the gene matches: 8.

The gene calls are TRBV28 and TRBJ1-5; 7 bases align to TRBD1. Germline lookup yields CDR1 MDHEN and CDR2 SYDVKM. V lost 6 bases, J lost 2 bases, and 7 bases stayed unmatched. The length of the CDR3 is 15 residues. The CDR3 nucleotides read TGTGCCAGCAGCGACAGGGCCCCCGGCAATCAGCCCCAGCATTTT. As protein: CASSDRAPGNQPQHF.

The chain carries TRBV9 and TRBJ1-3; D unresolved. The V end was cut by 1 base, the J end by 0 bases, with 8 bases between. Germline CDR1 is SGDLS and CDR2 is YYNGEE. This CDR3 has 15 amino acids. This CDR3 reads CASSVTVSSGNTIYF. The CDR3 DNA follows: TGTGCCAGCAGCGTAACCGTTTCCTCTGGAAACACCATATATTTT. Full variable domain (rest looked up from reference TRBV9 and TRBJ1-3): DSGVTQTPKHLITATGQRVTLRCSPRSGDLSVYWYQQSLDQGLQFLIQYYNGEERAKGNILERFSAQQFPDLHSELNLSSLELGDSALYFCASSVTVSSGNTIYFGEGSWLTVV.

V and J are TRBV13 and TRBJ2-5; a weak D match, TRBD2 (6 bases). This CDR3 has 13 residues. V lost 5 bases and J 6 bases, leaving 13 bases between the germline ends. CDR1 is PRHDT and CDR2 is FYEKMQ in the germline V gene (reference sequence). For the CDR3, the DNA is TGTGCCAGCAGCCCCCGGGGGAGGCAGACCCAGTACTTC. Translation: CASSPRGRQTQYF.

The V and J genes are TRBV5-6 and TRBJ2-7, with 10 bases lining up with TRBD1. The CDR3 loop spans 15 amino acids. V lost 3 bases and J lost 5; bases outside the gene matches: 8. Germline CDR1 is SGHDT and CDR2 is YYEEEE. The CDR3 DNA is TGTGCCAGCAGCTCTGCCGGGACAGGGGACCACGAGCAGTACTTC. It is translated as CASSSAGTGDHEQYF.

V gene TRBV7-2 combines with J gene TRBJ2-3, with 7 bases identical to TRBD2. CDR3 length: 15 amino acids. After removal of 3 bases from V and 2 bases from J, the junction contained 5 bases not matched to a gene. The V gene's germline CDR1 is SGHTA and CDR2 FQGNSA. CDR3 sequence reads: CASSFQRGLTDTQYF. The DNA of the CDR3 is TGTGCCAGCAGCTTCCAGCGGGGCCTCACAGATACGCAGTATTTT.

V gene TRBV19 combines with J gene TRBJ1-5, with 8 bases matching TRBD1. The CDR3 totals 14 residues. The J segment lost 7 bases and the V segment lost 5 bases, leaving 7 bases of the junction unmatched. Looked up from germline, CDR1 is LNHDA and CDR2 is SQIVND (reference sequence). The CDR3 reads CASSVSGGGQPQHF. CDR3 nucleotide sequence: TGTGCCAGTAGTGTCTCAGGGGGCGGGCAGCCCCAGCATTTT.

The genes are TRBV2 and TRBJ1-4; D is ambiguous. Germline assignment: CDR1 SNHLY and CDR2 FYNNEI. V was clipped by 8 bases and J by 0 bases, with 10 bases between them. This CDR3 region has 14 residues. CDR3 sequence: CASRGLATNEKLFF. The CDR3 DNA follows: TGTGCCAGCCGAGGGCTTGCAACTAATGAAAAACTGTTTTTT.

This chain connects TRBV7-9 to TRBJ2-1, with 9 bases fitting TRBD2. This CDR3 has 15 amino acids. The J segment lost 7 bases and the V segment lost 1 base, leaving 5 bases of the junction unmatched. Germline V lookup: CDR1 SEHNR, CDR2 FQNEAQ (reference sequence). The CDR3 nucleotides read TGTGCCAGCAGCTTAGGAGCGGGGGGTAGGAATGAGCAGTTCTTC. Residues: CASSLGAGGRNEQFF.

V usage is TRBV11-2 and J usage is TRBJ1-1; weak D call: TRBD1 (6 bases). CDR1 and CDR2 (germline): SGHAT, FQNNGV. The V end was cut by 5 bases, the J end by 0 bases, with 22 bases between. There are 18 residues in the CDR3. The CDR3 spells CASSLLGGGALLNTEAFF. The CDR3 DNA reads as TGTGCCAGCAGCCTCCTAGGCGGGGGCGCGTTGTTGAACACTGAAGCTTTCTTT. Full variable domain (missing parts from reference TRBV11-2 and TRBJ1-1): EAGVAQSPRYKIIEKRQSVAFWCNPISGHATLYWYQQILGQGPKLLIQFQNNGVVDDSQLPKDRFSAERLKGVDSTLKIQPAKLEDSAVYLCASSLLGGGALLNTEAFFGQGTRLTVV.

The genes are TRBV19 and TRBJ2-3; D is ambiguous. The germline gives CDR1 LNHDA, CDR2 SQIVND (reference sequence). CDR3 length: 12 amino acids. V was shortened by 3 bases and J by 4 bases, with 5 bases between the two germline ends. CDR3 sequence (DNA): TGTGCCAGTAGTATCCCCGCAGATACGCAGTATTTT. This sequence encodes CASSIPADTQYF.

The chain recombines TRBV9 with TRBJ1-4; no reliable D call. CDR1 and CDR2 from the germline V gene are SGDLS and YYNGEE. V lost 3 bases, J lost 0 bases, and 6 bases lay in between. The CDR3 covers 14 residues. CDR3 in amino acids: CASSGTPTNEKLFF. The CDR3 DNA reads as TGTGCCAGCAGCGGGACCCCAACTAATGAAAAACTGTTTTTT.

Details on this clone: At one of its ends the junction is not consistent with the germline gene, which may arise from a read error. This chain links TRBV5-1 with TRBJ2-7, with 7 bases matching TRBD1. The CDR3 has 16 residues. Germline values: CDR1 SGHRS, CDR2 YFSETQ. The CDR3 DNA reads TGCGCCAGCAGCTTGGATTGGGGTACAGGGGAATACGGGCAGTACTTC. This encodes CASSLDWGTGEYGQYF.

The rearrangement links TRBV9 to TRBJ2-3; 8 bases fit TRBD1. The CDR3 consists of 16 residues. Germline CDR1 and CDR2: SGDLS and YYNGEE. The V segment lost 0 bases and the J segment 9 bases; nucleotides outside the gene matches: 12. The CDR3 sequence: CASSVEGTGAGGTQYF. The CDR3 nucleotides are TGTGCCAGCAGCGTAGAGGGGACAGGAGCAGGGGGGACGCAGTATTTT.

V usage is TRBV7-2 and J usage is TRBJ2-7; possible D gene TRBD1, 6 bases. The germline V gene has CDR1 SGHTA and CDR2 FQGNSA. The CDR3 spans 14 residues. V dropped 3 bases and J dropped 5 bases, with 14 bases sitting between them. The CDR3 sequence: CASSFLGQLNEQYF. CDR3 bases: TGTGCCAGCAGCTTTCTCGGACAGCTAAACGAGCAGTACTTC.

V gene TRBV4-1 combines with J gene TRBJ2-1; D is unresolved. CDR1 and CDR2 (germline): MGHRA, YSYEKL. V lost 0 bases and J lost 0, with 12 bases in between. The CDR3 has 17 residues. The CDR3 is CASSQDPGSFSYNEQFF. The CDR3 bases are TGCGCCAGCAGCCAAGATCCCGGCAGCTTCTCCTACAATGAGCAGTTCTTC.

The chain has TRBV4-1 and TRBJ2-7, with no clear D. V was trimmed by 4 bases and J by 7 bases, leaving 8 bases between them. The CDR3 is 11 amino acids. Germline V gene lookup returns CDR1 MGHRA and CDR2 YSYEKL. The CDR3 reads CASSLGKEQYF. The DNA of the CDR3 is TGCGCCAGCAGCCTAGGGAAGGAGCAGTACTTC.

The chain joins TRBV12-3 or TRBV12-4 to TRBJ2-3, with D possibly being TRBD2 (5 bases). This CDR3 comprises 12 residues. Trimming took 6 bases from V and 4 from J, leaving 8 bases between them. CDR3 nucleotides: TGTGCCAGCAGCCCCGGGGCAGATACGCAGTATTTT. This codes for CASSPGADTQYF.

CDR3 bases: TGTGCCAGTGCCGGGGATGGGCTCTACGAGCAGTACTTC. It specifies CASAGDGLYEQYF. V is TRBV19 and J is TRBJ2-7; possible D gene TRBD2, 5 bases. This CDR3 is 13 amino acids long. V lost 8 bases to trimming and J lost 3 bases, with 14 bases between them. Germline V lookup: CDR1 LNHDA, CDR2 SQIVND (reference sequence).